This TCR beta chain was sequenced in a study of blood T cell repertoires in COVID-19. This CDR3 contains 13 residues. V lost 9 bases to trimming and J lost 6 bases; unmatched junction nucleotides: 6. The germline V gene encodes CDR1 KGHDR and CDR2 SFDVKD. Original methodology: Cell counts per sample came from amplifying reference gene primers. The data were produced by immunoSEQ multiplex PCR, yet TCRdb's version contains in-frame clones alone and is incomplete. The V and J calls and clone size were taken over from that table, and D and trimming were inferred from the DNA. The sample yields 80,000 to 100,000 clones, approximately 90% seen once.

The chain recombines TRBV24-1 with TRBJ2-1, with 8 nucleotides matching TRBD1. Material for sequencing was peripheral blood. This TCR derives from a man in his fifties or sixties with acute or convalescent COVID-19. The CDR3 nucleotides read TGTGCCACCGGGCGCAGGGGGCCCAATGAGCAGTTCTTC. Translated, it gives CATGRRGPNEQFF.